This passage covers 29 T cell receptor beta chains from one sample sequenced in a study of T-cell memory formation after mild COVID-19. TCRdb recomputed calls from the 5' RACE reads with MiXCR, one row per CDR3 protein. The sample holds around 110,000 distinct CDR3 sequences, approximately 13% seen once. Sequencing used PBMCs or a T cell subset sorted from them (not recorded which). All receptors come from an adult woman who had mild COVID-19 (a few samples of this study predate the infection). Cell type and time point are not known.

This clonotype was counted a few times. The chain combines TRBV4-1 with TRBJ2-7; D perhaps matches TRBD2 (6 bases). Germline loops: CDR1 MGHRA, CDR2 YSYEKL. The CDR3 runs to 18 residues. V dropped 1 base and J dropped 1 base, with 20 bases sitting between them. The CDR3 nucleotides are TGCGCCAGCAGCCAAGGCCCCTCCCTCGGGGGTAGATCCTACGAGCAGTACTTC. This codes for CASSQGPSLGGRSYEQYF.

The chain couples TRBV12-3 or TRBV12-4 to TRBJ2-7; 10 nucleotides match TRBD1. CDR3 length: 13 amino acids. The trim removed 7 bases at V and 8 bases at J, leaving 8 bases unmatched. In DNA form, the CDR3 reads TGTGCCAGCAACCCGGGACAGGGGATTAAGCAGTACTTC. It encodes CASNPGQGIKQYF.

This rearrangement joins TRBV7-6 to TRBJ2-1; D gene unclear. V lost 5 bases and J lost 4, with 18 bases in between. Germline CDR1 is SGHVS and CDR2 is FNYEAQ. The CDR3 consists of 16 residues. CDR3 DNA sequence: TGTGCCAGCAGCGAGGACCCAGAAAACCCTTACAATGAGCAGTTCTTC. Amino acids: CASSEDPENPYNEQFF.

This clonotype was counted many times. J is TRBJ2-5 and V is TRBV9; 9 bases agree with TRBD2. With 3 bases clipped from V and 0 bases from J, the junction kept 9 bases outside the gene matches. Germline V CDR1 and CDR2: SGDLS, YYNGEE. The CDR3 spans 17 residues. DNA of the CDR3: TGTGCCAGCAGCGCTAGCGGGGCGATTTGGTACCAAGAGACCCAGTACTTC. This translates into CASSASGAIWYQETQYF.

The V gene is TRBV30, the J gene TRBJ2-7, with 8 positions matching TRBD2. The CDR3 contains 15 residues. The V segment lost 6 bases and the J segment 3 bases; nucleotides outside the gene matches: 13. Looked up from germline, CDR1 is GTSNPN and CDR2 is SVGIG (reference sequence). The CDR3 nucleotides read TGTGCCTGCTTTGCGGCGGGGGGCATCCTCTACGAGCAGTACTTC. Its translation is CACFAAGGILYEQYF.

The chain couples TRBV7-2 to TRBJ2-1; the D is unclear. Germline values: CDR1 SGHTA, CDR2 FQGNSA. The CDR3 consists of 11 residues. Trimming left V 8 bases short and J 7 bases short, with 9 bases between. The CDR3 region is CASGDWNEQFF. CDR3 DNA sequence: TGTGCCAGCGGAGACTGGAATGAGCAGTTCTTC.

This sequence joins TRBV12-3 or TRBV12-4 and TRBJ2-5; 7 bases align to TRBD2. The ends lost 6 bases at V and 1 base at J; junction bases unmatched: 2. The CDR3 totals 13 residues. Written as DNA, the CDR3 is TGTGCCAGCAGGGGGAGGGTCCAAGAGACCCAGTACTTC. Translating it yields CASRGRVQETQYF.

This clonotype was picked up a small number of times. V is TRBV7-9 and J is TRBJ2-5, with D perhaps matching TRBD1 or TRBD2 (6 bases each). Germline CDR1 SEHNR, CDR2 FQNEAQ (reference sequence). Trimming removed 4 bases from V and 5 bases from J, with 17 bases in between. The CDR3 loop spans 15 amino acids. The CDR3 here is CASSSEGGLWETQYF. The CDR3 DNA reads TGTGCCAGCAGCTCCGAGGGGGGCCTCTGGGAGACCCAGTACTTC. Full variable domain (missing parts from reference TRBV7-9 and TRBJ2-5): DTGVSQNPRHKITKRGQNVTFRCDPISEHNRLYWYRQTLGQGPEFLTYFQNEAQLEKSRLLSDRFSAERPKGSFSTLEIQRTEQGDSAMYLCASSSEGGLWETQYFGPGTRLLVL.

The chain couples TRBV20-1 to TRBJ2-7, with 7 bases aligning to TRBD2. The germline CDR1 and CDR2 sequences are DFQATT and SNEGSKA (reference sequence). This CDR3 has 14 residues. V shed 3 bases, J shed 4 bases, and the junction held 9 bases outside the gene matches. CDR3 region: CSASPPSGMYEQYF. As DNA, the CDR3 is TGCAGTGCTAGTCCCCCCAGCGGGATGTACGAGCAGTACTTC.

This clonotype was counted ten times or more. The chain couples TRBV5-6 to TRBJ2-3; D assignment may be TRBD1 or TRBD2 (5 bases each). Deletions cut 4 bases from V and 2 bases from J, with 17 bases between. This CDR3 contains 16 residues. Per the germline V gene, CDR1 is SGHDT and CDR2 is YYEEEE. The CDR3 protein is CASSPVGENPTDTQYF. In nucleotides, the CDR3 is TGTGCCAGCAGCCCCGTGGGGGAAAACCCCACAGATACGCAGTATTTT. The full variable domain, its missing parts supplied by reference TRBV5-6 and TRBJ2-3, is DAGVTQSPTHLIKTRGQQVTLRCSPKSGHDTVSWYQQALGQGPQFIFQYYEEEERQRGNFPDRFSGHQFPNYSSELNVNALLLGDSALYLCASSPVGENPTDTQYFGPGTRLTVL.

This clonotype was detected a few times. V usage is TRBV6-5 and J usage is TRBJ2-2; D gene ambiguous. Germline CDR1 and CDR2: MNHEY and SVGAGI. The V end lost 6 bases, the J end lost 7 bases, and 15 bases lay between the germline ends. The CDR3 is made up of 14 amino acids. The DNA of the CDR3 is TGTGCCAGCAGGATTTATTCCGCGAACGGGGAGCTGTTTTTT. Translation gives CASRIYSANGELFF.

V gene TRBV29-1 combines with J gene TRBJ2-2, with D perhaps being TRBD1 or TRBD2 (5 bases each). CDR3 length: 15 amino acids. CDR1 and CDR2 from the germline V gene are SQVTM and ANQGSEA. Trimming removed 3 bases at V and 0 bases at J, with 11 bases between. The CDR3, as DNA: TGCAGCGTTGAGGCGGGCAGGGCGAACACCGGGGAGCTGTTTTTT. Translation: CSVEAGRANTGELFF.

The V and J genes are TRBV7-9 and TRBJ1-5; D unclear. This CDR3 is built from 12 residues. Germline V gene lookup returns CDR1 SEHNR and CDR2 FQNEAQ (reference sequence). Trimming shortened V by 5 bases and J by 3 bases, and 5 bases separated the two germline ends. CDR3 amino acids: CASSRDNQPQHF. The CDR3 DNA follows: TGTGCCAGCAGCCGTGACAATCAGCCCCAGCATTTT.

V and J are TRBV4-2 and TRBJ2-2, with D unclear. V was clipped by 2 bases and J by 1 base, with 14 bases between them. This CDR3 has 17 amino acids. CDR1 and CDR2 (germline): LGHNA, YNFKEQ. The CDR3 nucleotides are TGTGCCAGCAGCCAACGGCAGGCTGGGGTGAACACCGGGGAGCTGTTTTTT. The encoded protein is CASSQRQAGVNTGELFF.

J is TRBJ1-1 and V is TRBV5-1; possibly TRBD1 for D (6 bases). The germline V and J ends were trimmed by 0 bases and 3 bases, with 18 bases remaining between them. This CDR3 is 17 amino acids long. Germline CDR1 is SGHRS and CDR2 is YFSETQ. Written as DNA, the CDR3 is TGCGCCAGCAGCTTGGGTTACCTACAGGGTCGGGACACTGAAGCTTTCTTT. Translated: CASSLGYLQGRDTEAFF.

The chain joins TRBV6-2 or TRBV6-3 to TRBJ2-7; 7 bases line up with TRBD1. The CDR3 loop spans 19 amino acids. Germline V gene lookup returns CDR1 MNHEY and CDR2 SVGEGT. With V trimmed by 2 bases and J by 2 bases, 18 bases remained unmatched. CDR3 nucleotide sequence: TGTGCCAGCAGTTACGATAGCCTCGGGACAGCGGACTTCACCTACGAGCAGTACTTC. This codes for CASSYDSLGTADFTYEQYF.

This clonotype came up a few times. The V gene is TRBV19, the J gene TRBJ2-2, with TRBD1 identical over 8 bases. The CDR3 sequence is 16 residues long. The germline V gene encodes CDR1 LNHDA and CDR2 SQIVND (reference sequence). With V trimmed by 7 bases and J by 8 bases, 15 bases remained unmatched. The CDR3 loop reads CASTPFSQGAYGELFF. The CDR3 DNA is TGTGCCAGTACCCCTTTTTCCCAGGGGGCTTATGGGGAGCTGTTTTTT.

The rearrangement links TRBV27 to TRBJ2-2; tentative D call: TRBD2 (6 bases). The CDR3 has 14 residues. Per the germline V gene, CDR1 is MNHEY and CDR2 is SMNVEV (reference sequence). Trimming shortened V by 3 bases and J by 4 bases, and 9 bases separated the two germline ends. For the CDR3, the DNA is TGTGCCAGCAGTTTCGTGGGGGGCACCGGGGAGCTGTTTTTT. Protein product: CASSFVGGTGELFF.

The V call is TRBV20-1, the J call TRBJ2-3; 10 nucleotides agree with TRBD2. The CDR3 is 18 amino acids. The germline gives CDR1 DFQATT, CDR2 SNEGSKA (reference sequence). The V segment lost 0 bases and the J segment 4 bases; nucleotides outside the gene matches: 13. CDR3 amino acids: CSARDWEKRGGRSDTQYF. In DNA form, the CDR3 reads TGCAGTGCTAGAGATTGGGAGAAGCGGGGGGGCCGATCAGATACGCAGTATTTT.

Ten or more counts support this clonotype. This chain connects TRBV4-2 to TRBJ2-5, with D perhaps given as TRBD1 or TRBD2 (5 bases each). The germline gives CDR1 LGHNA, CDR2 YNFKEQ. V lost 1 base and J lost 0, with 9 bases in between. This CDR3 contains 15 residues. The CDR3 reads CASSQGWGYQETQYF. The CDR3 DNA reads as TGTGCCAGCAGCCAAGGTTGGGGGTACCAAGAGACCCAGTACTTC.

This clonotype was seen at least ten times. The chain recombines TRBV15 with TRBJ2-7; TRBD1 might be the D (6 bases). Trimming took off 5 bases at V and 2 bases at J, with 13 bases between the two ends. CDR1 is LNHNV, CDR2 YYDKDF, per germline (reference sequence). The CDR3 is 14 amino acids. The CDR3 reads CATSRTRTAYEQYF. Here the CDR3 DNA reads TGTGCCACCAGCCGAACCAGGACAGCCTACGAGCAGTACTTC.

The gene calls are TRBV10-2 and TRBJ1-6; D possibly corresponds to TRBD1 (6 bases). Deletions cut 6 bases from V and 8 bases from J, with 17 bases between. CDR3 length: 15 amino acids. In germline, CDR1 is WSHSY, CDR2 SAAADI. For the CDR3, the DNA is TGCGCCAGCAGGGTACAGGGTGAATTGGATTCACCCCTCCACTTT. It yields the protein CASRVQGELDSPLHF.

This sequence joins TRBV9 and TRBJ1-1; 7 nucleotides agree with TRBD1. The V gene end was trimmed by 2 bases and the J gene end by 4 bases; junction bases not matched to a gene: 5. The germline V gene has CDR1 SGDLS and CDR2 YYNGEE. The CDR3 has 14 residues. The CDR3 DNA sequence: TGTGCCAGCAGCGTCGCGTCAGGGGGCACTGAAGCTTTCTTT. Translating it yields CASSVASGGTEAFF.

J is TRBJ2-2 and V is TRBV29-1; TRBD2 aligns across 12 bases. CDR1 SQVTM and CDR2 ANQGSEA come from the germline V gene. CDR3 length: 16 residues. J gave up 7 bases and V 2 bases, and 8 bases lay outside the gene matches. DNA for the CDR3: TGCAGCGTTGAAAGGCTAGCGGGAGGGGGTAACGGGGAGCTGTTTTTT. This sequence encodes CSVERLAGGGNGELFF.

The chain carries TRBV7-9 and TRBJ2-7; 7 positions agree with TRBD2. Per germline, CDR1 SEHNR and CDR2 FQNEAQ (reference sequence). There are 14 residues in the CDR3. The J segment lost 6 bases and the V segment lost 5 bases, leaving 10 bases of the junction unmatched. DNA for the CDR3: TGTGCCAGCAGCCTCAGCGGGGAACCCTCCGAGCAGTACTTC. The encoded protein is CASSLSGEPSEQYF.

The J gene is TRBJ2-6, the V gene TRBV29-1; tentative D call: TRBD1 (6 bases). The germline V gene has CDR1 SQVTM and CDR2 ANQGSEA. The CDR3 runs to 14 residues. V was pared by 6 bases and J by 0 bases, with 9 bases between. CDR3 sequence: CSVLQGSGANVLTF. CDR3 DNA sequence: TGCAGCGTACTACAGGGCTCTGGGGCCAACGTCCTGACTTTC.

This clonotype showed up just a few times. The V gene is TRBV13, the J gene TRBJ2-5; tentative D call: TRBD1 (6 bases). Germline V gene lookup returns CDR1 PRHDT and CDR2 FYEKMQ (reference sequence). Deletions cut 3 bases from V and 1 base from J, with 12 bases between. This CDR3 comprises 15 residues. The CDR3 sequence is CASSFAQGIQETQYF. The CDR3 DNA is TGTGCCAGCAGCTTTGCCCAGGGGATCCAAGAGACCCAGTACTTC. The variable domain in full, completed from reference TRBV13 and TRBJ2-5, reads AAGVIQSPRHLIKEKRETATLKCYPIPRHDTVYWYQQGPGQDPQFLISFYEKMQSDKGSIPDRFSAQQFSDYHSELNMSSLELGDSALYFCASSFAQGIQETQYFGPGTRLLVL.

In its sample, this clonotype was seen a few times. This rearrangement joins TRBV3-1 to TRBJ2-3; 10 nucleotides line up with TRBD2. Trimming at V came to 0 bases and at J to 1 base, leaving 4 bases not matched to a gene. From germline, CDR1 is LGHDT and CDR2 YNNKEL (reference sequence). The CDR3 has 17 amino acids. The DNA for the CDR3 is TGTGCCAGCAGCCAAGAATGGACTAGCGGACGCACAGATACGCAGTATTTT. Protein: CASSQEWTSGRTDTQYF.

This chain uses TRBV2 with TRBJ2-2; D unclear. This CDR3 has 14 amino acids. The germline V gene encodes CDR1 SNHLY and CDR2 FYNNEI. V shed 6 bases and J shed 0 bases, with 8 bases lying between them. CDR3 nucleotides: TGTGCCAGCAGAACGGAATCGAACACCGGGGAGCTGTTTTTT. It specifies CASRTESNTGELFF.